The 23 T cell receptor beta chains listed next were all sequenced from one sample in a study of T cells in Graves' hyperthyroidism and ophthalmopathy. Regions amplified from RNA transcripts were the TCR beta CDR3 regions. Carried out on the TCR CDR3, a first-round RT-PCR used the HTBI primer set. TCRdb processed the multiplex PCR reads anew with MiXCR; each CDR3 protein has one entry. The sample holds hundreds of thousands of distinct CDR3 sequences, around 22% seen once. The specimen sequenced was blood. These receptors were taken from a woman younger than 45 with Graves' ophthalmopathy.

The J gene is TRBJ2-4, the V gene TRBV7-9, with 8 nucleotides matching TRBD1. This CDR3 is 11 amino acids long. Germline trimming cut 11 bases from V and 6 bases from J; bases unmatched to any gene: 3. Germline CDR1 and CDR2: SEHNR and FQNEAQ (reference sequence). CDR3 protein: CAADRGNIQYF. The CDR3 DNA is TGTGCCGCAGACAGGGGAAACATTCAGTACTTC.

The V call is TRBV24-1, the J call TRBJ2-4; the D gene could be TRBD1 or TRBD2 (5 bases each). Germline CDR1 KGHDR, CDR2 SFDVKD. Trimming left V 4 bases short and J 7 bases short, with 16 bases between. CDR3 length: 15 residues. CDR3 protein: CATSDPGQTENIQYF. CDR3 bases: TGTGCCACCAGTGACCCGGGGCAGACGGAGAACATTCAGTACTTC.

This clonotype was counted at least ten times. The chain has TRBV27 and TRBJ1-2; D unclear. Germline assignment: CDR1 MNHEY and CDR2 SMNVEV (reference sequence). With 2 bases removed from V and 1 base from J, the gap between germline ends came to 11 bases. CDR3 length: 15 amino acids. CDR3 in amino acids: CASSLGGLHNYGYTF. In nucleotides, the CDR3 is TGTGCCAGCAGTTTAGGCGGACTCCATAACTATGGCTACACCTTC.

This clonotype has a handful of counts. This chain links TRBV11-2 with TRBJ2-5; D is perhaps TRBD2 (5 bases). The V and J ends lost 1 base and 4 bases respectively, with 10 bases between them. The germline CDR1 and CDR2 sequences are SGHAT and FQNNGV. The CDR3 sequence is 14 residues long. CDR3 sequence (DNA): TGTGCCAGCAGCTTAGCCTGGGGAGTAGAGACCCAGTACTTC. This sequence encodes CASSLAWGVETQYF.

The J gene is TRBJ2-5, the V gene TRBV11-2; D call uncertain. Germline CDR1 SGHAT, CDR2 FQNNGV. Between the trimmed V and J ends, which lost 6 bases and 0 bases, there was a span of 8 bases. The CDR3 has 13 residues. In DNA form, the CDR3 reads TGTGCCAGCAGACAAGAGTACCAAGAGACCCAGTACTTC. Residues: CASRQEYQETQYF. Variable domain in full (rest from reference TRBV11-2 and TRBJ2-5): EAGVAQSPRYKIIEKRQSVAFWCNPISGHATLYWYQQILGQGPKLLIQFQNNGVVDDSQLPKDRFSAERLKGVDSTLKIQPAKLEDSAVYLCASRQEYQETQYFGPGTRLLVL.

The sample holds many counts of this clonotype. The rearrangement links TRBV9 to TRBJ2-5, with 7 nucleotides matching TRBD1. Looked up from germline, CDR1 is SGDLS and CDR2 is YYNGEE. Unmatched junction bases numbered 7, after V lost 0 bases and J lost 5 bases. The CDR3 contains 15 residues. CDR3 sequence: CASSVALGGEETQYF. CDR3 DNA: TGTGCCAGCAGCGTAGCTCTAGGGGGCGAGGAGACCCAGTACTTC.

As for this clonotype: This sequence may be a read error, since a much larger clone differs from it by one base. The CDR3 ends on some other residue instead of the conserved phenylalanine or tryptophan, so this is likely a read error. V gene TRBV20-1 combines with J gene TRBJ2-7; D is undetermined. From germline, CDR1 is DFQATT and CDR2 SNEGSKA (reference sequence). CDR3 length equals 12 residues. The germline V and J ends were trimmed by 3 bases and 2 bases, with 8 bases remaining between them. Written as DNA, the CDR3 is TGCAGTGCTAGGGGCTTACCCTACGAGCAGTACCTC. The encoded protein is CSARGLPYEQYL.

At least ten counts were recorded for this clonotype. The rearrangement joins TRBV28 to TRBJ2-5, with D possibly TRBD1 on 5 matching bases. The V and J ends lost 2 bases and 5 bases respectively, with 15 bases between them. The CDR3 consists of 15 residues. The germline gives CDR1 MDHEN, CDR2 SYDVKM. CDR3 loop: CASSLPAGLGETQYF. CDR3 sequence (DNA): TGTGCCAGCAGTTTACCGGCAGGGCTAGGTGAGACCCAGTACTTC.

This clonotype was observed at least ten times. V is TRBV20-1 and J is TRBJ2-5; 11 nucleotides line up with TRBD2. The CDR3 length is 16 residues. The V segment lost 5 bases and the J segment 7 bases; nucleotides outside the gene matches: 15. Per the germline V gene, CDR1 is DFQATT and CDR2 is SNEGSKA (reference sequence). The CDR3 here is CSAASPDSGGVGTQYF. CDR3 in DNA: TGCAGTGCTGCGTCACCTGATAGCGGGGGGGTTGGGACCCAGTACTTC.

This chain joins TRBV6-1 and TRBJ1-5; D possibly corresponds to TRBD1 (5 bases). The germline V gene has CDR1 MNHNS and CDR2 SASEGT. Trimming stripped 4 bases from V and 4 bases from J, with 17 bases between. The CDR3 is 16 residues long. The CDR3 sequence: CASSAHWGGKNQPQHF. The CDR3 nucleotides read TGTGCCAGCAGTGCGCACTGGGGGGGGAAGAATCAGCCCCAGCATTTT.

The chain carries TRBV25-1 and TRBJ2-5; TRBD1 agrees at 7 bases. This CDR3 is built from 15 residues. The junction had 8 bases not matched to a gene; V was cut back by 6 bases and J by 1 base. Germline loops: CDR1 MGHDK, CDR2 SYGVNS. CDR3 sequence: CASSRATGTQETQYF. The CDR3 DNA follows: TGTGCCAGCAGCCGCGCGACAGGGACCCAAGAGACCCAGTACTTC.

This clonotype was recorded at least ten times. The chain combines TRBV6-5 with TRBJ1-1; 9 nucleotides align to TRBD1. CDR1 MNHEY and CDR2 SVGAGI come from the germline V gene. The CDR3 sequence is 13 residues long. J was trimmed by 11 bases and V by 2 bases; bases with no gene match: 6. Here the CDR3 reads CASSYQGQGWAFF. The DNA for the CDR3 is TGTGCCAGCAGTTACCAGGGACAGGGCTGGGCTTTCTTT.

This clonotype was recorded many times. The J gene is TRBJ1-1, the V gene TRBV10-3, with D maybe TRBD1 (5 bases). CDR3 length equals 12 residues. Germline values: CDR1 ENHRY, CDR2 SYGVKD. The V end was cut by 6 bases, the J end by 5 bases, with 10 bases between. CDR3 sequence (DNA): TGTGCCATCAGCGAGGGGCGTACTGAAGCTTTCTTT. It is translated as CAISEGRTEAFF.

This clonotype was counted at least ten times. J is TRBJ2-7 and V is TRBV5-1; 8 bases align to TRBD2. V gave up 4 bases and J gave up 2 bases; unmatched junction bases: 14. Germline-derived CDR1 and CDR2 are SGHRS and YFSETQ. The CDR3 loop spans 17 amino acids. CDR3 residues: CASSLYPTAGAPYEQYF. The CDR3 DNA reads as TGCGCCAGCAGCCTCTACCCCACAGCGGGGGCCCCCTACGAGCAGTACTTC.

This clonotype was counted at least ten times. The chain recombines TRBV12-3 or TRBV12-4 with TRBJ1-3; D remains ambiguous. The CDR3 runs 16 residues. The V end lost 3 bases, the J end lost 0 bases, and 12 bases lay between the germline ends. This CDR3 is CASSLYAGSSGNTIYF. For the CDR3, the DNA is TGTGCCAGCAGTTTGTATGCAGGCTCCTCTGGAAACACCATATATTTT.

In this sample, this clonotype turned up many times. The chain links TRBV19 to TRBJ1-5; TRBD1 matches 8 bases. Germline V lookup: CDR1 LNHDA, CDR2 SQIVND (reference sequence). This CDR3 spans 15 amino acids. Trimming cost V 7 bases and J 6 bases; bases outside gene matches: 11. The DNA for the CDR3 is TGTGCCAGTAACTGGGCCCAGGGGGCAGGTCAGCCCCAGCATTTT. Its translation is CASNWAQGAGQPQHF.

This chain joins TRBV12-3 or TRBV12-4 and TRBJ1-2; D might be TRBD1 (6 bases). The CDR3 length is 14 residues. The ends were cut back, 5 bases at V and 4 bases at J, with 14 bases in the middle. This CDR3 is CASSLRGEGYGYTF. The DNA of the CDR3 is TGTGCCAGCAGTCTAAGGGGGGAGGGCTATGGCTACACCTTC.

The chain joins TRBV7-2 to TRBJ1-1; 8 bases line up with TRBD1. The CDR3 is 15 residues long. Germline V gene sequence: CDR1 SGHTA, CDR2 FQGNSA. J gave up 1 base and V 5 bases, and 6 bases lay outside the gene matches. CDR3 residues: CASSRVGTGNTEAFF. The CDR3 nucleotides read TGTGCCAGCAGCCGGGTGGGGACAGGGAACACTGAAGCTTTCTTT.

Only a few counts were recorded for this clonotype. The chain joins TRBV19 to TRBJ1-5; D is possibly TRBD1 (5 bases). V lost 8 bases to trimming and J lost 0 bases, with 20 bases between them. The CDR3 extends over 17 amino acids. Germline values: CDR1 LNHDA, CDR2 SQIVND (reference sequence). This chain's CDR3 is CASAGRAFSNSNQPQHF. The CDR3 DNA reads TGTGCCAGTGCGGGCAGGGCATTTTCTAATAGCAATCAGCCCCAGCATTTT.

This clonotype was found a few times. This chain joins TRBV6-2 or TRBV6-3 and TRBJ2-5; 8 bases align to TRBD1. J was trimmed by 5 bases and V by 0 bases; bases with no gene match: 5. Germline loops: CDR1 MNHEY, CDR2 SVGEGT. The CDR3 consists of 15 residues. In nucleotides, the CDR3 is TGTGCCAGCAGTTACTCCGGACAGGGAGTTGAGACCCAGTACTTC. This encodes CASSYSGQGVETQYF.

The rearrangement joins TRBV18 to TRBJ1-2; TRBD1 aligns across 8 bases. The ends lost 1 base at V and 8 bases at J; junction bases unmatched: 9. Germline CDR1 is KGHSH and CDR2 is LQKENI. The CDR3 loop spans 15 amino acids. The CDR3 coding sequence is TGTGCCAGCTCACCACTCGGACAGGGAGAATGGGGCTACACCTTC. It encodes CASSPLGQGEWGYTF.

In its sample, this clonotype was seen a few times. The chain combines TRBV6-1 with TRBJ2-7, with TRBD1 identical over 7 bases. In germline, CDR1 is MNHNS, CDR2 SASEGT. V lost 8 bases, J lost 2 bases, and 15 bases stayed unmatched. The CDR3 extends over 16 amino acids. The CDR3 loop reads CASRRIFRDSTYEQYF. CDR3 sequence (DNA): TGTGCCAGCCGACGGATTTTCCGGGACAGCACCTACGAGCAGTACTTC.

This clonotype was observed at least ten times. V and J are TRBV7-9 and TRBJ1-1; 9 bases are a match to TRBD1. This CDR3 is 15 amino acids long. After removal of 5 bases from V and 3 bases from J, the junction contained 7 bases not matched to a gene. Germline V gene data show CDR1 as SEHNR and CDR2 as FQNEAQ (reference sequence). The CDR3 here is CASSLQGAGDTEAFF. The CDR3 nucleotides are TGTGCCAGCAGCCTACAGGGGGCTGGGGACACTGAAGCTTTCTTT.